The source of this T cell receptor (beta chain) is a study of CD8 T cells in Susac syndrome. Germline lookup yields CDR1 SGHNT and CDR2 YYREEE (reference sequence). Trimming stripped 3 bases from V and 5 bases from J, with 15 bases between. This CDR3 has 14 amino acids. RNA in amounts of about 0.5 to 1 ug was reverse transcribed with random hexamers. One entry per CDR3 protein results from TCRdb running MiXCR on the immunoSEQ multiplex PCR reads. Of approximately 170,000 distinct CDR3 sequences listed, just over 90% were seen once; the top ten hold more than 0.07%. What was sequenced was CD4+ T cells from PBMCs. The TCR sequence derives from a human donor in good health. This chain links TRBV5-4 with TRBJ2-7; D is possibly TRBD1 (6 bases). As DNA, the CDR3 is TGTGCCAGCAGCTGGTACAGGGTTGCGGACGAGCAGTACTTC. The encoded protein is CASSWYRVADEQYF.